The entry below describes one T cell receptor (beta chain). This sample stems from a study of blood T cell repertoires in COVID-19. Study-wide context: Researchers got acute and convalescent COVID-19 samples from the United States, Italy and Spain. The cDNA or gDNA used as material had been derived from T cells, B-cell-depleted T cells, or PBMCs.

This CDR3 has 14 amino acids. Between the trimmed V and J ends, which lost 5 bases and 2 bases, there was a span of 9 bases. Germline V CDR1 and CDR2: MRHNA, SNTAGT. In the source study's methods: Estimates of nucleated cell counts were drawn from the amplification of reference gene primers. This table comes from immunoSEQ multiplex PCR, and its TCRdb copy is limited to in-frame clones, with some not included. Clonal size and the V and J genes are those of that table, whereas D and trimming came from the DNA. This table has approximately 300,000 clones, more than 70% appearing once. The sequence was obtained from a woman aged 45-65 years with acute or convalescent COVID-19. The sequenced sample was peripheral blood. The chain uses TRBV6-4 and TRBJ2-2; TRBD1 might be the D (6 bases). The CDR3 here is CASSTGSNTGELFF. CDR3 sequence (DNA): TGTGCCAGCAGTACAGGGAGTAACACCGGGGAGCTGTTTTTT.